Below are 5 T cell receptor beta chains sequenced from a single sample in a study of post-analysis software for immune sequencing data. General study points: TRBV segments more frequent in patients than in controls numbered a few and included TRBV5-6, TRBV5-1 and TRBV20-1.

The antigens of these receptors remain unknown. Presence of unique molecular identifiers characterized the TCR beta cDNA libraries. Using its own MiXCR run on the PCR reads, TCRdb lists one record per CDR3 protein. The table shows hundreds of thousands of distinct CDR3 sequences, with roughly 27% occurring only once. Sequencing was carried out using blood. The source of these receptors is a girl aged 10-17 years with multiple sclerosis.

This clonotype turned up a few times. A much larger clone lies a single base off, so this may be a read error. The genes are TRBV7-2 and TRBJ2-7, with TRBD2 matching 12 bases. Germline assignment: CDR1 SGHTA and CDR2 FQGNSA. The CDR3 runs to 15 residues. CDR3 protein: CACSLTSGSEGTQYF. In nucleotides, the CDR3 is TGTGCCTGCAGCTTGACTAGCGGGAGTGAGGGTACCCAGTACTTC.

V is TRBV7-9 and J is TRBJ2-5, with 11 nucleotides matching TRBD2. This CDR3 has 15 amino acids. Looked up from germline, CDR1 is SEHNR and CDR2 is FQNEAQ (reference sequence). With V trimmed by 3 bases and J by 4 bases, 4 bases remained unmatched. CDR3 coding DNA: TGTGCCAGCAGCTTGGGACTAGCGGAAGGAGAGACCCAGTACTTC. It encodes CASSLGLAEGETQYF.

CDR3 residues: CASQRDPRENEQFF. The CDR3 DNA is TGTGCCAGCCAGCGGGATCCGCGGGAGAATGAGCAGTTCTTC. The V gene is TRBV7-2, the J gene TRBJ2-1; 7 bases align to TRBD2. CDR1 and CDR2 from the germline V gene are SGHTA and FQGNSA. This CDR3 is built from 14 residues. J lost 7 bases, V lost 8 bases, and 11 bases had no gene match.

A few counts support this clonotype. V usage is TRBV7-2 and J usage is TRBJ1-5, with a weak D call TRBD1 (6 bases). There are 16 residues in the CDR3. Trimming stripped 2 bases from V and 11 bases from J, with 22 bases between. Germline CDR1 is SGHTA and CDR2 is FQGNSA. The CDR3 spells CASSLMVRGGVETQHF. The DNA of the CDR3 is TGTGCCAGCAGCTTAATGGTGCGGGGGGGCGTTGAGACCCAGCATTTT. Filled out from reference TRBV7-2 and TRBJ1-5, the complete variable domain reads GAGVSQSPSNKVTEKGKDVELRCDPISGHTALYWYRQSLGQGLEFLIYFQGNSAPDKSGLPSDRFSAERTGGSVSTLTIQRTQQEDSAVYLCASSLMVRGGVETQHFGDGTRLSIL.

This clonotype was observed a handful of times. The V gene is TRBV6-6, the J gene TRBJ2-7, with D unclear. V shed 5 bases and J shed 5 bases, with 10 bases lying between them. The germline V gene has CDR1 MNHNY and CDR2 SVGAGI (reference sequence). The CDR3 spans 12 residues. CDR3 DNA sequence: TGTGCCAGCAGTCCCTTTAACAACGAGCAGTACTTC. Its protein product is CASSPFNNEQYF.